This TCR beta chain came from a study of cytomegalovirus exposure and HLA in healthy donors. CDR1 is SGHVS, CDR2 FNYEAQ, per germline. The V end was cut by 3 bases, the J end by 0 bases, with 10 bases between. CDR3 length equals 15 residues. Primers: 60 Vbeta forward and 13 Jbeta reverse. Repertoires were generated with immunoSEQ multiplex PCR, while TCRdb's copy carries only in-frame clones and drops some. The sample has about 150,000 clones; 80% are singletons. This chain joins TRBV7-6 and TRBJ2-3, with no clear D. The source is a woman between 40 and 50 years old in good health and CMV-seropositive. Sequenced: PBMCs. The CDR3 reads CASSLPGSSTDTQYF. CDR3 bases: TGTGCCAGCAGCTTGCCCGGTTCTAGCACAGATACGCAGTATTTT.